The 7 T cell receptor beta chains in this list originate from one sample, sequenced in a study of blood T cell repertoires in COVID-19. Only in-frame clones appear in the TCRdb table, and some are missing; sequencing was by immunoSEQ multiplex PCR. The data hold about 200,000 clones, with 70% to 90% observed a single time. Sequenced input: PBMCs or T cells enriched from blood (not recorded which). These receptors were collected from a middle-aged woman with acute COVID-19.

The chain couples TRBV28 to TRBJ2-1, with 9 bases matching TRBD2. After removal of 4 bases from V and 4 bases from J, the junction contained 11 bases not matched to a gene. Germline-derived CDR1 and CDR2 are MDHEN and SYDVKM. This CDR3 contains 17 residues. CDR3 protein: CASSSRAGTSPYNEQFF. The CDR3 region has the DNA TGTGCCAGCAGTTCCCGAGCCGGGACTAGCCCGTACAATGAGCAGTTCTTC.

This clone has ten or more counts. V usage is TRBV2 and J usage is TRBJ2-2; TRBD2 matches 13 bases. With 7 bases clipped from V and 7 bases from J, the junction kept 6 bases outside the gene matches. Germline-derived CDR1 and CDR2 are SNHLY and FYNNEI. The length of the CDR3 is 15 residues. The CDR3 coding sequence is TGTGCCAGCAAAACCGGGACTAGCGGGAACGGGGAGCTGTTTTTT. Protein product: CASKTGTSGNGELFF.

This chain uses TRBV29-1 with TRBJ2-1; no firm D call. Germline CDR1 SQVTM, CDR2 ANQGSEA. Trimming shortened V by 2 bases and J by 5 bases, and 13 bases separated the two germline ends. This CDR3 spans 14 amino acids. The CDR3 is CSVEIVGRNNEQFF. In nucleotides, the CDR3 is TGCAGCGTTGAAATAGTAGGCAGGAACAATGAGCAGTTCTTC.

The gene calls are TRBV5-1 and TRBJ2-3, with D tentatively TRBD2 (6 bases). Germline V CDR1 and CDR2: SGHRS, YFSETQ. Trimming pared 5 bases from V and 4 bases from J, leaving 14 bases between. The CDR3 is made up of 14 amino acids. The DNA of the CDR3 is TGCGCCAGCAGTCCCGGGACTCGGGCAGATACGCAGTATTTT. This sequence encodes CASSPGTRADTQYF.

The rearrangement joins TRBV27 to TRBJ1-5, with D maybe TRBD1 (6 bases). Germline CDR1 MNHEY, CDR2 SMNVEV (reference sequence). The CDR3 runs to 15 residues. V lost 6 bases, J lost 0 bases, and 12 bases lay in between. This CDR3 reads CASRGAGVSNQPQHF. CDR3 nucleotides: TGTGCCAGCAGGGGGGCAGGGGTTAGCAATCAGCCCCAGCATTTT.

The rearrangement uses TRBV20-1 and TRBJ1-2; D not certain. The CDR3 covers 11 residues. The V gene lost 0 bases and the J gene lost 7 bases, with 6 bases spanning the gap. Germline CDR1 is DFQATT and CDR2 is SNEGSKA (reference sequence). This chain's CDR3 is CSARDQIGYTF. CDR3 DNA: TGCAGTGCTAGAGATCAGATTGGCTACACCTTC.

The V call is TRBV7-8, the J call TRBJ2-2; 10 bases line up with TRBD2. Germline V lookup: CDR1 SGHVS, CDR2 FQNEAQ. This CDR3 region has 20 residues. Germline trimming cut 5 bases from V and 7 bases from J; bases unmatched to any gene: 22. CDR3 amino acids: CASSHTTFFSGRKGDGELFF. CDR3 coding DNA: TGTGCCAGCAGCCACACCACTTTTTTTAGCGGGAGGAAAGGAGACGGGGAGCTGTTTTTT.